This T cell receptor beta chain was identified during a study of blood T cells in healthy people across ages (dated by TCRdb to between 2014 and 2016). Context from the whole study: In model experiments, roughly one uniquely barcoded TCR beta cDNA molecule per two T cells was captured by template switching. To track age-related changes in TCR beta repertoire diversity, the study relied on deep sequencing normalized with unique cDNA molecular identifiers. Four age groups were formed from the donors: young (average roughly 16 years), middle-aged (around 37), aged (around 62) and long-lived (roughly 88). Two additional independent replicas of 1 million unique cDNA reads from the same blood draw were analyzed for two donors (one aged 18 to 29 and one aged 80 or older). To avoid experimental bias, donors of different ages were randomly spread across the sequencing lanes.

With regard to this clonotype: Its target antigen remains unknown. No base-level quality is on record; no much larger clone is a single base apart.

There are 13 amino acids in the CDR3, from cysteine to phenylalanine inclusive. The kept DNA is CDR3 alone, 39 bases in frame from the first base. V and J are trimmed by 5 bases and 14 bases, and the gene matches miss 13 bases of the junction. Via the germline V gene (reference sequence), CDR1 is SEHNR and CDR2 FQNEAQ. The donors were 40 or so Caucasian individuals from Russia, aged 6 to 90 years, who were systemically healthy. About 9.1 milliliters of peripheral blood were collected from each donor into EDTA-treated Vacutainer tubes. Ficoll-Paque density-gradient centrifugation was used to isolate PBMCs, with at least 7 million per sample. Trizol reagent was used to extract total RNA from the PBMCs, yielding at least 6 micrograms per sample. Naive CD45RAhigh/CD27high T cell percentages were measured by flow cytometry on a PBMC aliquot from every donor. The method was 5' RACE. Sequencing used an Illumina HiSeq 2500. A second PCR of roughly 6 to 11 cycles was run with a J-beta primer mix and a sample-barcoded 5' primer. A unique molecular identifier was introduced onto each TCR beta cDNA molecule by a template-switch 5' adaptor carrying 12 random nucleotides. Each sample yielded at least 2.5 million CDR3-containing paired-end reads. First-strand cDNA synthesis was performed from all RNA using the Mint cDNA synthesis kit, with priming by a TRBC-specific oligonucleotide. All cDNA was treated with uracil-DNA glycosylase and then went through a first 18-cycle PCR with the universal primers M1SS and BC2_uni_R. On the authors' methods: Each sample was normalized by randomly selecting 1 million high-quality reads, each carrying a distinct molecular identifier. Reads sharing molecular identifiers were discarded rather than binned into consensus sequences. MiTCR, set to a Q25 quality threshold and the strictest error-elimination algorithm, was used for CDR3 identification, clonotype clustering and error correction. A nonparametric unseen species model with Euler transformation was used to estimate a lower bound on total TCR beta diversity. TCRdb ran its own pipeline on the public reads, namely fastp trimming at Q25 and MiXCR clone calling, and kept in-frame beta chains. Rows with one shared CDR3 protein collapse into an entry with the most common genes and DNA. TCRdb, not the authors, supplied the V and J calls. This sample lists roughly 2 million distinct CDR3 sequences; around half were detected once. The ten biggest clones cover approximately 2.1% of the sample.

General study outcomes and caveats: Compared with the aged group, the long-lived group had more naive CD4+ T cells, fewer expanded clones and increased TCR diversity, a pattern suggesting age selection. Observed TCR beta diversity per million T cells fell roughly linearly with age, and a significant reduction was already apparent by age around 40. Conclusive comparison of naive and antigen-experienced compartments was prevented by the profiling of bulk unsorted PBMCs. Because donor CMV infection status was unknown, age-related changes in expanded clonotypes were potentially confounded. Observed TCR beta diversity correlated strongly with the percentage of naive T cells measured by flow cytometry. Estimates of total diversity from one million sequenced T cells were regarded as lower bounds and underestimates.

This receptor was taken from a woman between 35 and 50 years old in good health. The rearrangement combines TRBV7-9 with TRBJ2-3, and 7 junctional nucleotides match TRBD1. Sample: blood. The CDR3 reads CASSPQGVPGLYF. DNA sequence: TGTGCCAGCAGCCCGCAGGGGGTTCCAGGGTTGTATTTT. The entire variable domain, with the stretches around the CDR3 drawn from the reference TRBV7-9 and TRBJ2-3 proteins, is DTGVSQNPRHKITKRGQNVTFRCDPISEHNRLYWYRQTLGQGPEFLTYFQNEAQLEKSRLLSDRFSAERPKGSFSTLEIQRTEQGDSAMYLCASSPQGVPGLYFGPGTRLTVL.